This T cell receptor (beta chain) was retrieved from a study of T cell responses to AZD1222 COVID-19 vaccine. V shed 3 bases, J shed 0 bases, and the junction held 2 bases outside the gene matches. Germline V gene data show CDR1 as SGHTA and CDR2 as FQGNSA. The CDR3 is 15 residues long. The protocol was immunoSEQ multiplex PCR, while the TCRdb copy is restricted to in-frame clones and leaves out a portion. The repertoire holds 100,000 to 150,000 clones, around 94% seen once, with approximately 6.3% in the top ten. The chain joins TRBV7-2 to TRBJ1-5; TRBD1 aligns across 7 bases. The sequence was obtained from an adult in good health. Specimen: peripheral blood, collected on day 0 of AZD1222 vaccination. CDR3 nucleotides: TGTGCCAGCAGCTTCCAGGGGGTTAGCAATCAGCCCCAGCATTTT. Its protein product is CASSFQGVSNQPQHF. The variable domain in full, with the rest retrieved from reference TRBV7-2 and TRBJ1-5, is GAGVSQSPSNKVTEKGKDVELRCDPISGHTALYWYRQSLGQGLEFLIYFQGNSAPDKSGLPSDRFSAERTGGSVSTLTIQRTQQEDSAVYLCASSFQGVSNQPQHFGDGTRLSIL.